This TCR beta chain was captured in a study of blood T cells in healthy people across ages. The germline gives CDR1 SGHRS, CDR2 YFSETQ. Trimming removed 3 bases from V and 0 bases from J; junction bases left unmatched: 13. CDR3 length: 18 residues. Primed by a sample-barcoded 5' primer and a J-beta primer mix, a second PCR proceeded for 7 to 11 cycles. MiXCR, applied by TCRdb to the 5' RACE reads, yields one record per CDR3 protein. The sample lists 1.5 million to 2 million distinct CDR3 sequences; roughly 30% were seen once. This clonotype was recorded a few times. A minimum of 5.5 micrograms of total RNA was extracted per sample.

The rearrangement joins TRBV5-1 to TRBJ2-3; TRBD2 agrees at 7 bases. This clonotype was sampled from a woman between 25 and 40 years old in good health. Sequenced material: blood. This CDR3 reads CASSSSPHLSGSTDTQYF. CDR3 nucleotides: TGCGCCAGCAGCTCGTCTCCCCACCTTAGCGGGAGCACAGATACGCAGTATTTT.